These 26 T cell receptor beta chains share one sample of origin, sequenced in a study of T cell responses to AZD1222 COVID-19 vaccine. The repertoire was sequenced with immunoSEQ multiplex PCR; TCRdb's copy has only in-frame clones and lacks some. The table shows 140,000 to 150,000 clones, with 90% to 95% occurring only once. Sequencing was performed on peripheral blood, taken after recovery from COVID-19. The receptors stem from an adult who had recovered from COVID-19.

The gene calls are TRBV12-5 and TRBJ1-1; 7 bases fit TRBD1. Trimming cost V 5 bases and J 1 base; bases outside gene matches: 7. This CDR3 is built from 15 residues. Germline loops: CDR1 LGHNT, CDR2 FRNRAP. Written as DNA, the CDR3 is TGTGCTAGTGGTCCGCCAGGGGGTAGGAACACTGAAGCTTTCTTT. This gives the protein CASGPPGGRNTEAFF.

The V gene is TRBV29-1, the J gene TRBJ1-1; D is unresolved. V shed 1 base and J shed 2 bases, with 8 bases lying between them. The CDR3 covers 13 residues. Germline V lookup: CDR1 SQVTM, CDR2 ANQGSEA. CDR3 DNA: TGCAGCGTTGAAGGAGGTGAAAACACTGAAGCTTTCTTT. It yields the protein CSVEGGENTEAFF.

This clone is a singleton in its sample. This chain connects TRBV6-5 to TRBJ2-7; D gene ambiguous. There are 11 residues in the CDR3. Germline V CDR1 and CDR2: MNHEY, SVGAGI. Trimming pared 8 bases from V and 9 bases from J, leaving 14 bases between. The CDR3 nucleotides are TGTGCCAGCTCAGAAGCGTTGGGGCAGTACTTC. Protein sequence: CASSEALGQYF.

This sequence joins TRBV2 and TRBJ1-5, with TRBD1 as a possible D gene (5 bases). This CDR3 is 12 amino acids long. Between the trimmed V and J ends, which lost 6 bases and 3 bases, there was a span of 6 bases. Germline lookup yields CDR1 SNHLY and CDR2 FYNNEI. The CDR3 sequence is CASRDTNQPQHF. The DNA for the CDR3 is TGTGCCAGCAGGGACACCAATCAGCCCCAGCATTTT.

V and J are TRBV2 and TRBJ1-2; the D gene is possibly TRBD1 (6 bases). Germline CDR1 reads SNHLY; CDR2 reads FYNNEI. The CDR3 length is 12 residues. Trimming took off 10 bases at V and 8 bases at J, with 17 bases between the two ends. CDR3 region: CANPGGSGGYTF. The CDR3 DNA sequence: TGTGCCAACCCTGGGGGCAGTGGAGGCTACACCTTC.

This sequence joins TRBV6-5 and TRBJ1-5; D may be TRBD1 (5 bases). Between the trimmed V and J ends, which lost 2 bases and 2 bases, there was a span of 7 bases. Looked up from germline, CDR1 is MNHEY and CDR2 is SVGAGI. The CDR3 runs 14 residues. The CDR3 region has the DNA TGTGCCAGCAGTTACGGGGGGGGCAATCAGCCCCAGCATTTT. This gives the protein CASSYGGGNQPQHF.

This rearrangement joins TRBV5-1 to TRBJ2-6, with D maybe TRBD1 (6 bases). The CDR3 totals 17 residues. Germline V gives CDR1 SGHRS, CDR2 YFSETQ. Trimming cost V 2 bases and J 0 bases, with 12 bases left between them. CDR3 in amino acids: CASSFDRGFSGANVLTF. The CDR3 nucleotides read TGCGCCAGCAGCTTCGATAGGGGGTTCTCTGGGGCCAACGTCCTGACTTTC.

This sequence joins TRBV4-1 and TRBJ2-7, with D hard to call. This CDR3 contains 14 residues. The germline V gene has CDR1 MGHRA and CDR2 YSYEKL. The V gene lost 4 bases and the J gene lost 0 bases, with 10 bases spanning the gap. The CDR3 spells CASSRGPSSYEQYF. In DNA form, the CDR3 reads TGCGCCAGCAGCCGAGGCCCCAGCTCCTACGAGCAGTACTTC.

The chain is built from TRBV29-1 and TRBJ2-5; TRBD2 matches at 11 bases. Germline CDR1 SQVTM, CDR2 ANQGSEA. Unmatched junction bases numbered 1, after V lost 3 bases and J lost 1 base. The CDR3 sequence is 14 residues long. Here the CDR3 DNA reads TGCAGCGTTGATGGGACTAGCGGCCAAGAGACCCAGTACTTC. This translates into CSVDGTSGQETQYF.

V is TRBV6-4 and J is TRBJ2-7; no reliable D call. The CDR3 has 11 amino acids. Germline V CDR1 and CDR2: MRHNA, SNTAGT. Trimming took 8 bases from V and 6 from J, leaving 11 bases between them. CDR3 residues: CASLEVCEQYF. The CDR3 DNA sequence: TGTGCCAGCTTGGAAGTTTGCGAGCAGTACTTC.

The chain recombines TRBV5-6 with TRBJ2-4; TRBD1 aligns across 11 bases. Germline V lookup: CDR1 SGHDT, CDR2 YYEEEE. CDR3 length: 16 residues. V lost 4 bases and J lost 1; bases outside the gene matches: 4. CDR3 loop: CASSVDRGLAKNIQYF. The DNA for the CDR3 is TGTGCCAGCAGCGTGGACAGGGGGCTGGCCAAAAACATTCAGTACTTC.

The chain has TRBV4-1 and TRBJ1-4, with D possibly matching TRBD1 (5 bases). The germline V gene encodes CDR1 MGHRA and CDR2 YSYEKL. The CDR3 has 17 amino acids. V lost 4 bases, J lost 5 bases, and 20 bases lay in between. The CDR3 bases are TGCGCCAGCAGCCTTACTTCCGGGACCCAAACGAATGAAAAACTGTTTTTT. This gives the protein CASSLTSGTQTNEKLFF.

This sequence joins TRBV27 and TRBJ1-5, with TRBD1 identical over 10 bases. Trimming took 2 bases from V and 7 from J; bases not matched to a gene: 5. CDR1 MNHEY and CDR2 SMNVEV come from the germline V gene (reference sequence). The CDR3 extends over 15 amino acids. CDR3 in amino acids: CASSLDRGHDQPQHF. Written as DNA, the CDR3 is TGTGCCAGCAGTTTAGACAGGGGGCACGACCAGCCCCAGCATTTT.

The V gene is TRBV4-1, the J gene TRBJ1-3; D gene uncertain. The germline CDR1 and CDR2 sequences are MGHRA and YSYEKL. Trimming pared 0 bases from V and 0 bases from J, leaving 18 bases between. The CDR3 covers 19 residues. DNA for the CDR3: TGCGCCAGCAGCCAAGAAGAGCTCTTGGTCGGAGTCTCTGGAAACACCATATATTTT. This codes for CASSQEELLVGVSGNTIYF.

This rearrangement joins TRBV11-3 to TRBJ2-1, with 7 bases identical to TRBD1. The V gene end was trimmed by 5 bases and the J gene end by 7 bases; junction bases not matched to a gene: 8. Germline V gives CDR1 SGHNT, CDR2 YENEEA. The CDR3 loop spans 14 amino acids. CDR3: CASSAPNRGNEQFF. The CDR3, as DNA: TGTGCCAGCAGCGCTCCCAACAGGGGTAATGAGCAGTTCTTC. The complete variable domain, with remaining parts taken from reference TRBV11-3 and TRBJ2-1, reads EAGVVQSPRYKIIEKKQPVAFWCNPISGHNTLYWYLQNLGQGPELLIRYENEEAVDDSQLPKDRFSAERLKGVDSTLKIQPAELGDSAVYLCASSAPNRGNEQFFGPGTRLTVL.

The rearrangement joins TRBV2 to TRBJ2-1; D could derive from TRBD1 or TRBD2 (5 bases each). Germline V gene data show CDR1 as SNHLY and CDR2 as FYNNEI. Trimming removed 7 bases from V and 4 bases from J, with 17 bases in between. The CDR3 sequence is 15 residues long. DNA of the CDR3: TGTGCCAGCACCCCCGGTGGGGGTCATTACAATGAGCAGTTCTTC. Protein sequence: CASTPGGGHYNEQFF.

The chain has TRBV5-4 and TRBJ2-7, with 8 nucleotides matching TRBD1. Trimming at V came to 0 bases and at J to 0 bases, leaving 2 bases not matched to a gene. Germline CDR1 reads SGHNT; CDR2 reads YYREEE (reference sequence). The CDR3 spans 15 residues. CDR3 in DNA: TGTGCCAGCAGCTTGGACAGGGGGAGCTCCTACGAGCAGTACTTC. Translating gives CASSLDRGSSYEQYF.

The chain employs TRBV29-1 and TRBJ1-4; D possibly corresponds to TRBD1 (6 bases). Germline V gene lookup returns CDR1 SQVTM and CDR2 ANQGSEA. This CDR3 is built from 14 residues. V was cut by 4 bases and J by 5 bases, with 14 bases left in between. The CDR3 region is CSVAYRGTNEKLFF. The CDR3 DNA sequence: TGCAGCGTTGCGTACAGAGGGACAAATGAAAAACTGTTTTTT.

The rearrangement links TRBV11-3 to TRBJ2-3; D is undetermined. The germline gives CDR1 SGHNT, CDR2 YENEEA. The CDR3 is made up of 13 amino acids. Trimming cost V 0 bases and J 3 bases, with 4 bases left between them. CDR3 sequence reads: CASSLERTDTQYF. The CDR3 region has the DNA TGTGCCAGCAGCTTAGAAAGGACAGATACGCAGTATTTT.

The rearrangement joins TRBV6-5 to TRBJ2-7; no clear D. V dropped 6 bases and J dropped 0 bases, with 12 bases sitting between them. CDR3 length equals 14 residues. Germline assignment: CDR1 MNHEY and CDR2 SVGAGI. In DNA form, the CDR3 reads TGTGCCAGCAGCAAAGATCCGAGCTCCTACGAGCAGTACTTC. Protein product: CASSKDPSSYEQYF.

The chain carries TRBV24-1 and TRBJ2-1; TRBD2 matches at 13 bases. With V trimmed by 7 bases and J by 8 bases, 10 bases remained unmatched. Germline V gives CDR1 KGHDR, CDR2 SFDVKD. The CDR3 is 16 residues long. The CDR3 DNA is TGTGCCACCAGCGCTGGGACTAGCGGGATCGACGATGAGCAGTTCTTC. It encodes CATSAGTSGIDDEQFF.

The V gene is TRBV5-1, the J gene TRBJ1-3; D possibly corresponds to TRBD1 (6 bases). There are 16 residues in the CDR3. V lost 0 bases to trimming and J lost 3 bases, with 13 bases between them. Germline V gene lookup returns CDR1 SGHRS and CDR2 YFSETQ. Here the CDR3 reads CASSLAGVRGGNTIYF. The DNA for the CDR3 is TGCGCCAGCAGCTTGGCCGGAGTCAGGGGTGGAAACACCATATATTTT. The variable domain in full, with the rest retrieved from reference TRBV5-1 and TRBJ1-3, is KAGVTQTPRYLIKTRGQQVTLSCSPISGHRSVSWYQQTPGQGLQFLFEYFSETQRNKGNFPGRFSGRQFSNSRSEMNVSTLELGDSALYLCASSLAGVRGGNTIYFGEGSWLTVV.

The chain employs TRBV4-2 and TRBJ2-3, with 7 positions matching TRBD2. The germline gives CDR1 LGHNA, CDR2 YNFKEQ. There are 16 residues in the CDR3. The V and J ends lost 5 bases and 5 bases, in that order; junction bases with no gene match: 13. The CDR3 reads CASSYVAGEYGDTQYF. The CDR3 DNA reads TGTGCCAGCAGCTACGTTGCGGGAGAGTATGGAGATACGCAGTATTTT.

The J gene is TRBJ2-1, the V gene TRBV7-8; no firm D call. CDR1 SGHVS and CDR2 FQNEAQ come from the germline V gene. CDR3 length equals 13 residues. Trimming removed 1 base from V and 6 bases from J, with 7 bases in between. In DNA, the CDR3 is TGTGCCAGCAGCTTAGTAGTGAGCAATGAGCAGTTCTTC. Protein: CASSLVVSNEQFF.

In this sample, this clone turned up once. It is unclear where the CDR3 begins or ends on the DNA, so no DNA is shown, and the CDR3 is as TCRdb lists it. This CDR3 is CASSSSSGSYF. The rearrangement links TRBV6-2 or TRBV6-3 to TRBJ2-3; TRBD2 is taken as the D call from the table, unchecked against the DNA. Germline V gene data show CDR1 as MNHEY and CDR2 as SVGEGT. The CDR3 numbers 11 amino acids, ends counted.

This clone showed up just once. This chain joins TRBV9 and TRBJ1-1; D perhaps matches TRBD1 (6 bases). Per germline, CDR1 SGDLS and CDR2 YYNGEE. V dropped 0 bases and J dropped 4 bases, with 10 bases sitting between them. The CDR3 covers 14 residues. In nucleotides, the CDR3 is TGTGCCAGCAGCGTAGGAGGGACACCCACTGAAGCTTTCTTT. It is translated as CASSVGGTPTEAFF. The full variable domain, rest sourced from reference TRBV9 and TRBJ1-1, is DSGVTQTPKHLITATGQRVTLRCSPRSGDLSVYWYQQSLDQGLQFLIQYYNGEERAKGNILERFSAQQFPDLHSELNLSSLELGDSALYFCASSVGGTPTEAFFGQGTRLTVV.